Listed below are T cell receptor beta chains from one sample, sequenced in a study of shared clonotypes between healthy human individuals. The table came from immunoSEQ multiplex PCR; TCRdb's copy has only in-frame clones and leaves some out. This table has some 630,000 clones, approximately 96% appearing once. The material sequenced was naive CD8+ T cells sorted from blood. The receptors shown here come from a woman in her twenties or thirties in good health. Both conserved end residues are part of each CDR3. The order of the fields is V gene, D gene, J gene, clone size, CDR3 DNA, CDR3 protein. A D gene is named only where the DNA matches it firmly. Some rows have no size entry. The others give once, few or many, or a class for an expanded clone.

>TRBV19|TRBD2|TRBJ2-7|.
TGTGCCAGTAGTCCACGGACTAGCGGGAGTTACGAGCAGTACTTC
CASSPRTSGSYEQYF
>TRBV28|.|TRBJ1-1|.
TGTGCCAGCAGTTTTTACGTAACACCAGGTTGGACTGAAGCTTTCTTT
CASSFYVTPGWTEAFF
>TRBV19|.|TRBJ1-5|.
TGTGCCAGTAGTATTTTGAGGCAGGGAGGGGGTCAGCCCCAGCATTTT
CASSILRQGGGQPQHF
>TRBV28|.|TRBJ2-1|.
TGTGCCAGCAGGGAAAGGGGTCGGGTGCAGTTCTTC
CASRERGRVQFF
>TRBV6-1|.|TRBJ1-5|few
TGTGCCAGCAGTGAAGCCGGGTTTATCATGACCCATTTT
CASSEAGFIMTHF
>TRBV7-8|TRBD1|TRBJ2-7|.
TGTGCCAGCAGCGCAACAGGGGTCGAGCAGTACTTC
CASSATGVEQYF
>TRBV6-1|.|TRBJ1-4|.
TGTGCCAGCAGTGAGGGGGGTGAAAAACTGTTTTTT
CASSEGGEKLFF
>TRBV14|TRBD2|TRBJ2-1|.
TGTGCCAGCAGCCCCTTAGCGGGAGTAGGCTACAATGAGCAGTTCTTC
CASSPLAGVGYNEQFF
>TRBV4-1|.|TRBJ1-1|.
TGCGCCAGCAGCCCCGAGCCCGGCACTGAAGCTTTCTTT
CASSPEPGTEAFF
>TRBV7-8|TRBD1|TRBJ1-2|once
TGTGCCAGCCACGTTGGGACAGGGGGAATCGGCTACACCTTC
CASHVGTGGIGYTF
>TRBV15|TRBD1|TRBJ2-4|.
TGTGCCACCAGCACTGGGACAGCACTGGATCTAGCCAAAAACATTCAGTACTTC
CATSTGTALDLAKNIQYF
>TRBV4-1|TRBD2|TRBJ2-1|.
TGCGCCAGCAGCCAAGTTACCAAGGGACTAGCGAGCGACAATGAGCAGTTCTTC
CASSQVTKGLASDNEQFF
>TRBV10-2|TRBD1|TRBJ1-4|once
TGCGCCACCCTGCAGAAAACCGGGACAGGAGGTGAAAAACTGTTTTTT
CATLQKTGTGGEKLFF
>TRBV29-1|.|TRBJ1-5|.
TGCAGCGTTCTGGACGGGAGCAATCAGCCCCAGCATTTT
CSVLDGSNQPQHF
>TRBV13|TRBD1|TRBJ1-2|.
TGTGCCAGCGGGACAGGGGGAGAAAGCTACACCTTC
CASGTGGESYTF
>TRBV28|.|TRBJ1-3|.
TGTGCCAGCAGTTTGAGGGGCCCCTACTCTGGAAACACCATATATTTT
CASSLRGPYSGNTIYF
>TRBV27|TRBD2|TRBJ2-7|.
TGTGCCAGCAGTCCTGGAGCGGGAGGGCCCTACGAGCAGTACTTC
CASSPGAGGPYEQYF
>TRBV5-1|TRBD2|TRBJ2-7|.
TGCGCCAGCAGCACCTCTAGCGGGGACTCCTACGAGCAGTACTTC
CASSTSSGDSYEQYF
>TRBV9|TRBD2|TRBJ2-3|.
TGTGCCAGCAGCCGGGACGGGACTAGCGGGAGGGATACGCAGTATTTT
CASSRDGTSGRDTQYF